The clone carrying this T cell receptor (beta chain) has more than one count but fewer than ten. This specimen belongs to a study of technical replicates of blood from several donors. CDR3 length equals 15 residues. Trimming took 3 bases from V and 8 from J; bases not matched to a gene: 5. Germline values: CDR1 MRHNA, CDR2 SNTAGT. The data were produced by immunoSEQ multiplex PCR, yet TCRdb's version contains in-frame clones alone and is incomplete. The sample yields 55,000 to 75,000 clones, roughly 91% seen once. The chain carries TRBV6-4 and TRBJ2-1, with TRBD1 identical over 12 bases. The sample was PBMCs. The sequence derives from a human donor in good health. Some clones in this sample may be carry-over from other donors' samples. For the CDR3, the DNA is TGTGCCAGCAGTGAGGGACAGGGGGCTTTGGATGAGCAGTTCTTC. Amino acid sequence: CASSEGQGALDEQFF.